This T cell receptor (beta chain) was sequenced for a study of beta chain features in type 1 diabetes (dated by TCRdb to the late 2010s). In terms of the full investigation: Mean age, gender distribution, total cell number and subset yield did not differ between patients and healthy donors. Regulatory and stem cell-like memory subsets were isolated from only 8 patients and roughly 8 healthy donors, whereas naive and central memory subsets came from all 28 donors. The study compared the TCRB repertoires of sorted circulating CD4+ T cell subsets in recently diagnosed type 1 diabetes patients with those in matched healthy donors. Across all samples, fewer than 110,000,000 sorted cells were examined, and cell number per subset correlated strongly with RNA yield.

A few counts support this clone. Its antigen has not been determined. Per-base quality was not reported, and no clone a single base away is much larger than it. Counted from cysteine to phenylalanine, this CDR3 has 19 amino acids. Only the CDR3 DNA is retained, 57 bases long and in frame from the first base. Looking up the germline V gene yields CDR1 SGHTA and CDR2 FQGNSA. V is pruned by 5 bases and J by 6 bases, leaving 15 bases of the junction without a gene match. The entire isolated RNA was reverse transcribed using the High Capacity cDNA Reverse Transcription Kit, and thus expressed TCRB transcripts were sequenced. Deep immunoSEQ sequencing was applied to naive, central memory and regulatory T cell samples, giving an average of roughly 3.5 million total reads per sample. After sorted cells were lysed in RLT buffer, RNA was extracted with DNase-treated RNeasy Micro or Mini kits, with the choice depending on cell number. Each cell subset was processed on its own to prevent cross-contamination, while patient and healthy donor samples were processed together. The immunoSEQ multiplex PCR was used to amplify TCRB sequences from cDNA, generating 87-bp fragments that spanned the CDR3 region. The amplicons were sequenced using the Illumina HiSeq platform. Per the source publication's procedure: PCR bias was computationally corrected using synthetic template baselines, reads within Hamming distance 2 were collapsed, and singletons that could not be merged were discarded. By aligning reads against IMGT, V, D and J genes, CDR3 length, and insertions or deletions at six rearrangement sites were assigned. Within each subset, clonotype counts were normalized to sorted cell number, after which true diversity and Gini coefficients were computed with the tcR R package. The overlap coefficient, calculated on TCRB nucleotide sequences, was used to measure repertoire sharing. TCRdb stores this immuneACCESS table with in-frame sequences only. Part of the clones is absent; in the studies checked, under half of the shortfall reflects unresolved V genes, and no reason is known for the rest. That table is the source of V, J and clone size, and D and trimming were worked out from the DNA. Recorded for this sample are 110,000 to 150,000 clones; roughly a tenth of them occurred a single time. 0.6% to 0.8% of the sample rests with the top ten.

A single peripheral blood draw of around 100 mL on average was collected from each donor into heparinised tubes. A BD FACSAria II and a panel including CD45RO, CCR7, CD25, CD127, CD95 and CD27 were used to sort naive, central memory, regulatory and stem cell-like memory CD4+ T cells. Purity was above 98% for every sorted population. PBMCs were separated immediately by Lymphoprep density gradient centrifugation and were stained directly, without being cultured. So that batch effects would be minimized, each experiment stained and sorted samples in pairs, pairing one healthy donor with one patient. General study outcomes and caveats: Naive, central memory and regulatory TCRB repertoires appeared more similar among patients than among healthy donors. Only small numbers of individuals were included in the HLA sub-analyses, which left unresolved whether HLA type had any influence on TCRB rearrangement. PCR might favor shorter templates, but patient and control samples were amplified and corrected together, so any skew would affect both groups equally. Because cDNA was sequenced instead of genomic DNA, activated cells with high expression could be over-represented, although the groups did not differ in activation or CD3 levels. Type 1 diabetes patients showed a moderate but significant shortening of TCRB CDR3 length in all four CD4+ subsets. At VDJ recombination sites, patients with type 1 diabetes made fewer insertions and deleted more nucleotides, a pattern implying thymic rearrangement abnormalities.

The clonotype comes from a man younger than 30 in good health. This sequence uses TRBV7-2 and TRBJ2-4; 14 central nucleotides agree with TRBD2. Sequencing was carried out using central memory CD4+ T cells from blood. The CDR3 in this case is CASSQRPLGLAGGGNIQYF. The DNA is as follows: TGTGCCAGCAGCCAACGACCGCTCGGACTAGCGGGGGGCGGAAACATTCAGTACTTC.